This T cell receptor (beta chain) was sequenced for a study of blood T cell repertoires in COVID-19. Turning to the study itself: COVID-19 samples collected from the United States, Italy and Spain covered acute and convalescent phases. In each case, the material was cDNA or gDNA derived from T cells, B-cell-depleted T cells, or PBMCs.

Per the original data handling: By means of reference gene primer amplification, nucleated cell counts were estimated. The protocol was immunoSEQ multiplex PCR, while the TCRdb copy is restricted to in-frame clones and leaves out a portion. That table supplies the V and J calls and clone size; D and trimming were determined from the DNA. The sample consists of over 100,000 clones, roughly 82% of them appearing once. Sequenced: peripheral blood. This receptor was taken from a man aged 60 to 69 with acute or convalescent COVID-19.

The CDR3 protein is CASSSRHPDDGYTF. For the CDR3, the DNA is TGCGCCAGCAGCTCCCGACATCCCGATGATGGCTACACCTTC. This sequence joins TRBV4-1 and TRBJ1-2; no clear D gene. V was clipped by 5 bases and J by 6 bases, with 16 bases between them. The germline V gene encodes CDR1 MGHRA and CDR2 YSYEKL. The CDR3 is 14 amino acids.